The clone carrying this TCR beta chain has more than one count but fewer than ten. Germline lookup yields CDR1 SGHRS and CDR2 YFSETQ. J gave up 2 bases and V 4 bases, and 4 bases lay outside the gene matches. The CDR3 is made up of 14 amino acids. This entry comes from a study of blood T cell repertoires in COVID-19. Overall study: Acute and convalescent COVID-19 samples came from the United States, Italy and Spain.

Original processing notes: Reference gene primer amplification gave estimated nucleated cell counts. Generated by immunoSEQ multiplex PCR, the TCRdb table keeps only in-frame clones and is missing some. The V and J calls and the clone size are those of that table, but D and trimming were determined from the DNA. This sample has around 130,000 clones; over 85% occur once, and the top ten carry 4% to 5%. Recruited during active infection, patients (from Seattle) were subsequently followed longitudinally. V gene TRBV5-1 combines with J gene TRBJ2-3; TRBD2 matches 7 bases. The material sequenced was peripheral blood. The TCR originated in a man aged 55 to 69 with COVID-19, enrolled during active disease. As DNA, the CDR3 is TGCGCCAGCAGCACCGGACTAGACACAGATACGCAGTATTTT. Its protein is CASSTGLDTDTQYF.